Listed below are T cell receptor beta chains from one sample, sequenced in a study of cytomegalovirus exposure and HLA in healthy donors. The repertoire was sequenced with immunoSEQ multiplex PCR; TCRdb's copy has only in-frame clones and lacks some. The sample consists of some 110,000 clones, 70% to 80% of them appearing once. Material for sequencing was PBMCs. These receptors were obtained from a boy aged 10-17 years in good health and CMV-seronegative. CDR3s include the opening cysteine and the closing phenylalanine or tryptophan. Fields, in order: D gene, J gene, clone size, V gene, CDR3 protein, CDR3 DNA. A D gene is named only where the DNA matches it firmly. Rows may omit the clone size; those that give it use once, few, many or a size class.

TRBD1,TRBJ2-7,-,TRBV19,CASSKQGVGSYEQYF,TGTGCCAGTAGTAAACAGGGGGTAGGCTCCTACGAGCAGTACTTC
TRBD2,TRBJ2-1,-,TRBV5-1,CASSLGLAGGDEQFF,TGCGCCAGCAGCTTGGGACTAGCGGGGGGTGATGAGCAGTTCTTC
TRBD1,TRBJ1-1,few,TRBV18,CASSQGGMNTEAFF,TGTGCCAGCTCCCAGGGGGGCATGAACACTGAAGCTTTCTTT
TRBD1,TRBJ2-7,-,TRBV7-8,CASSLRTGAYSYEQYF,TGTGCCAGCAGCCTCCGGACAGGGGCTTACTCCTACGAGCAGTACTTC
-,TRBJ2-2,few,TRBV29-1,CSGYRELGGELFF,TGCAGCGGTTACAGGGAGCTCGGCGGGGAGCTGTTTTTT
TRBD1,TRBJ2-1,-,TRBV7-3,CASSLIGTGYNEQFF,TGTGCCAGCAGCTTAATAGGGACAGGGTACAATGAGCAGTTCTTC
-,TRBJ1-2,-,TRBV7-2,CASTPGGRNYGYTF,TGTGCCAGCACCCCCGGGGGGCGCAACTATGGCTACACCTTC
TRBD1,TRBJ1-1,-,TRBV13,CASSSHRDSSFEAFF,TGTGCCAGCAGCTCCCACCGGGACAGTAGCTTTGAAGCTTTCTTT
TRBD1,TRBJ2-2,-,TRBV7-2,CASSKYGQGSTGELFF,TGTGCCAGCAGCAAATACGGACAGGGGAGCACCGGGGAGCTGTTTTTT
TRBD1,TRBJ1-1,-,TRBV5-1,CASSSTTGSTEAFF,TGCGCCAGCAGCTCCACGACAGGGAGCACTGAAGCTTTCTTT
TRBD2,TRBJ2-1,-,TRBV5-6,CASSGTSGSYNEQFF,TGTGCCAGCAGCGGAACTAGCGGTTCCTACAATGAGCAGTTCTTC
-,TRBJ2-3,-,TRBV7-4,CASSLSVQGSDTQYF,TGTGCCAGCAGCTTATCTGTCCAGGGGTCAGATACGCAGTATTTT
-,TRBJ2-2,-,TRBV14,CASSRVLAGELFF,TGTGCCAGCAGCCGAGTTCTTGCCGGGGAGCTGTTTTTT
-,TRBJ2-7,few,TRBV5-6,CASSFWASYEQYF,TGTGCCAGCAGCTTTTGGGCCTCCTACGAGCAGTACTTC
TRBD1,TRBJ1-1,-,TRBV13,CASSLVTGATEAFF,TGTGCCAGCAGCTTAGTTACAGGGGCCACTGAAGCTTTCTTT
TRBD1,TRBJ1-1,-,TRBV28,CASSLSRGQRTEAFF,TGTGCCAGCAGTTTATCTAGGGGGCAGAGGACTGAAGCTTTCTTT
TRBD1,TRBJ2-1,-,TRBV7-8,CASSPGRWGQGTYNEQFF,TGTGCCAGCAGCCCCGGTCGGTGGGGACAGGGCACCTACAATGAGCAGTTCTTC
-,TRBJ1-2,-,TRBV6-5,CASSDRNYGYTF,TGTGCCAGCAGTGACAGAAACTATGGCTACACCTTC
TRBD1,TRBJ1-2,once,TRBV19,CASSIPRDSINGYTF,TGTGCCAGTAGTATCCCTCGGGACAGTATCAATGGCTACACCTTC
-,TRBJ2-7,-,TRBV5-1,CASSQDGPGNEQYF,TGCGCCAGCAGCCAGGACGGTCCGGGGAACGAGCAGTACTTC
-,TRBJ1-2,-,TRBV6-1,CASSEILSRTYGYTF,TGTGCCAGCAGTGAGATCCTTTCTCGGACATATGGCTACACCTTC
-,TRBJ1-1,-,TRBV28,CASSHTGTEAFF,TGTGCCAGCAGCCATACAGGGACTGAAGCTTTCTTT
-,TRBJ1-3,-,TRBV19,CASSMGLTGNTIYF,TGTGCCAGTAGTATGGGACTGACTGGAAACACCATATATTTT
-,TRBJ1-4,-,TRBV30,CAWSVLGGTNEKLFF,TGTGCCTGGAGTGTACTGGGAGGGACTAATGAAAAACTGTTTTTT
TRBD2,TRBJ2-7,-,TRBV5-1,CASSLREGPYEQYF,TGCGCCAGCAGCTTGAGGGAGGGTCCCTACGAGCAGTACTTC
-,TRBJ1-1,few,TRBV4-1,CASSHPGVKEAFF,TGCGCCAGCAGCCACCCCGGGGTTAAGGAAGCTTTCTTT